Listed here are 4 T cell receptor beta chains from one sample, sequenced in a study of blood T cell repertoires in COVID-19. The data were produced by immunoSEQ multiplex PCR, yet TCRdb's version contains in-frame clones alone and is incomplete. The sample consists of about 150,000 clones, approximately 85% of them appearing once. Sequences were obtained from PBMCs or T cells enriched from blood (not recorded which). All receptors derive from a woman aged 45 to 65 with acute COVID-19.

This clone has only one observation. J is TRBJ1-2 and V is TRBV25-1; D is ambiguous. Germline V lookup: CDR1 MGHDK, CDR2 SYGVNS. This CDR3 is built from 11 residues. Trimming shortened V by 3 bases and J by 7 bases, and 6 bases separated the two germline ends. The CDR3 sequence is CASSDGIGYTF. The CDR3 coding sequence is TGTGCCAGCAGTGATGGCATTGGCTACACCTTC.

In DNA form, the CDR3 reads TGTGCCAGCAGCCTATTAGGGGACAGTGGAAACACCATATATTTT. It specifies CASSLLGDSGNTIYF. V usage is TRBV3-1 (or the pseudogene TRBV3-2) and J usage is TRBJ1-3, with TRBD1 matching over 7 bases. The length of the CDR3 is 15 residues. Germline lookup yields CDR1 LGHDT and CDR2 YNNKEL (reference sequence). V lost 4 bases, J lost 3 bases, and 6 bases stayed unmatched.

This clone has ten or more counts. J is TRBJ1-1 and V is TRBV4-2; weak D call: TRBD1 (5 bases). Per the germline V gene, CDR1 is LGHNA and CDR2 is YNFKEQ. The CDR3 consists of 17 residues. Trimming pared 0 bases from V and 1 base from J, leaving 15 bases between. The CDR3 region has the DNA TGTGCCAGCAGCCAAGACGACTGGCCTGGGGCGAACACTGAAGCTTTCTTT. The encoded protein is CASSQDDWPGANTEAFF.

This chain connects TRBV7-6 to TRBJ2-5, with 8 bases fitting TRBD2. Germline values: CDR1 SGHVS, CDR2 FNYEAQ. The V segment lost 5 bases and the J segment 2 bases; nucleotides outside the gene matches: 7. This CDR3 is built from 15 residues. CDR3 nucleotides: TGTGCCAGCAGCCTCAGCCCGGGGGGGCAAGAGACCCAGTACTTC. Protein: CASSLSPGGQETQYF. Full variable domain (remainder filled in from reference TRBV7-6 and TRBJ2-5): GAGVSQSPRYKVTKRGQDVALRCDPISGHVSLYWYRQALGQGPEFLTYFNYEAQQDKSGLPNDRFSAERPEGSISTLTIQRTEQRDSAMYRCASSLSPGGQETQYFGPGTRLLVL.